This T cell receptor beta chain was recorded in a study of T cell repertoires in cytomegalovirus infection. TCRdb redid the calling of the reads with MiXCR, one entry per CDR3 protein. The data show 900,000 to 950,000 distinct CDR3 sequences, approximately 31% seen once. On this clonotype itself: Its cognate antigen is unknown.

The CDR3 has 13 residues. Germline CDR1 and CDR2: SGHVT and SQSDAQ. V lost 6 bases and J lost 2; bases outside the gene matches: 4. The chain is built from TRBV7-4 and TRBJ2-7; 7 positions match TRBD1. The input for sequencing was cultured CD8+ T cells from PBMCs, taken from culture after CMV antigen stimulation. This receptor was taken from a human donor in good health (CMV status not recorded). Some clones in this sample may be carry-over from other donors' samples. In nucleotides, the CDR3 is TGTGCCAGCAGGACAGGGTCGGCCTACGAGCAGTACTTC. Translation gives CASRTGSAYEQYF.